This note documents a single T cell receptor (beta chain) sequence. This CDR3 has 13 residues. In germline, CDR1 is DFQATT, CDR2 SNEGSKA (reference sequence). Trimming removed 3 bases from V and 2 bases from J; junction bases left unmatched: 3. TCRdb's table, derived via immunoSEQ multiplex PCR, lists solely in-frame clones and lacks some. The table has roughly 70,000 clones, about 90% seen once; the top ten hold approximately 1.3%. The data originate from a study of blood T cell repertoires in COVID-19. Overall study: Samples of COVID-19 (acute and convalescent) were obtained from the United States, Italy and Spain.

Source material: peripheral blood. The TCR sequence derives from a man between 60 and 75 years old with acute or convalescent COVID-19. The chain recombines TRBV20-1 with TRBJ2-7, with 8 bases identical to TRBD1. CDR3 in amino acids: CSASQDRAYEQYF. Written as DNA, the CDR3 is TGCAGTGCTAGTCAGGACAGGGCCTACGAGCAGTACTTC.